Presented here are 22 T cell receptor beta chains from one specimen sequenced in a study of shared clonotypes between healthy human individuals. Method: immunoSEQ multiplex PCR; TCRdb's copy keeps in-frame clones and lacks some. Of around 200,000 clones listed, 85% to 95% are singletons. Specimen: naive CD4+ T cells sorted from blood. Subset given: CD45RA+ positively selected. Source of these receptors: a woman younger than 45 in good health.

Regarding this clone: The missing conserved phenylalanine or tryptophan at the end of this CDR3 makes a read error likely. The DNA is omitted, as the CDR3 cannot be located on it reliably, and the CDR3 follows TCRdb's listing. The chain carries TRBV10-1 and TRBJ2-7; TRBD1 reflects the table's D call only, with no check against the DNA. Including both end residues, the CDR3 is 13 amino acids long. Germline V CDR1 and CDR2: WNHNN, SYGVQD (reference sequence). The CDR3 here is CAGSWAVSQLFSP.

The chain employs TRBV5-4 and TRBJ2-5, with D perhaps TRBD1 (6 bases). The better agreement between TRBJ2-7 and the DNA end casts doubt on the J call. CDR3 length: 14 residues. CDR1 and CDR2 (germline): SGHNT, YYREEE (reference sequence). CDR3 amino acids: CASSLEARGYEQYF. For the CDR3, the DNA is TGTGCCAGCAGCTTGGAGGCCAGGGGCTACGAGCAGTACTTC.

In its sample, this clone was seen a few times. This chain uses TRBV6-5 with TRBJ2-7; 7 positions match TRBD1. Germline V gives CDR1 MNHEY, CDR2 SVGAGI. V gave up 6 bases and J gave up 3 bases; unmatched junction bases: 8. The CDR3 has 14 residues. The chain's CDR3 is CASRSRQGYYEQYF. CDR3 DNA sequence: TGTGCCAGCAGAAGCCGACAGGGATACTACGAGCAGTACTTC.

The rearrangement uses TRBV27 and TRBJ1-5; TRBD1 matches at 7 bases. CDR3 length equals 11 residues. The V and J ends lost 6 bases and 11 bases, in that order; junction bases with no gene match: 4. CDR1 and CDR2 from the germline V gene are MNHEY and SMNVEV (reference sequence). The CDR3 loop reads CASSYRGTQHF. CDR3 sequence (DNA): TGTGCCAGCAGCTACAGGGGAACCCAGCATTTT.

This chain links TRBV5-1 with TRBJ1-5, with D unresolved. Deletions cut 4 bases from V and 0 bases from J, with 11 bases between. The CDR3 contains 15 residues. Looked up from germline, CDR1 is SGHRS and CDR2 is YFSETQ. CDR3 nucleotides: TGCGCCAGCAGCGAAGGAGGGTATAGCAATCAGCCCCAGCATTTT. Its translation: CASSEGGYSNQPQHF. The full variable domain, with the rest looked up from reference TRBV5-1 and TRBJ1-5, is KAGVTQTPRYLIKTRGQQVTLSCSPISGHRSVSWYQQTPGQGLQFLFEYFSETQRNKGNFPGRFSGRQFSNSRSEMNVSTLELGDSALYLCASSEGGYSNQPQHFGDGTRLSIL.

J is TRBJ2-3 and V is TRBV6-5; no clear D gene. V was trimmed by 5 bases and J by 6 bases, leaving 9 bases between them. The CDR3 contains 12 residues. CDR1 and CDR2 from the germline V gene are MNHEY and SVGAGI. This CDR3 is CASSVLGDTQYF. The CDR3 nucleotides are TGTGCCAGCAGTGTACTGGGGGATACGCAGTATTTT.

V is TRBV19 and J is TRBJ2-3; D is uncertain. The germline V gene encodes CDR1 LNHDA and CDR2 SQIVND (reference sequence). The CDR3 is made up of 12 amino acids. Trimming took off 5 bases at V and 0 bases at J, with 3 bases between the two ends. This CDR3 is CASSGSTDTQYF. CDR3 coding DNA: TGTGCCAGTAGTGGTAGCACAGATACGCAGTATTTT.

A remark on this clone: The same CDR3 is also encoded by other DNA sequences in this sample. This rearrangement joins TRBV4-1 to TRBJ2-2, with D uncertain. V lost 1 base to trimming and J lost 0 bases, with 6 bases between them. CDR3 length equals 15 residues. Germline V gene sequence: CDR1 MGHRA, CDR2 YSYEKL. The CDR3 DNA is TGCGCCAGCAGCCAAGTTGGGGCGAACACCGGGGAGCTGTTTTTT. It yields the protein CASSQVGANTGELFF.

The rearrangement joins TRBV15 to TRBJ2-5; TRBD1 matches at 7 bases. The CDR3 has 14 residues. Trimming cost V 8 bases and J 0 bases; bases outside gene matches: 6. CDR1 is LNHNV and CDR2 is YYDKDF in the germline V gene (reference sequence). This CDR3 reads CATQRDRDQETQYF. The CDR3 nucleotides read TGTGCCACCCAAAGAGACAGGGACCAAGAGACCCAGTACTTC.

The chain uses TRBV11-2 and TRBJ2-7; maybe TRBD2 (5 bases). Germline values: CDR1 SGHAT, CDR2 FQNNGV. The V end was cut by 5 bases, the J end by 3 bases, with 17 bases between. This CDR3 has 15 amino acids. This CDR3 reads CASSAGGRGLYEQYF. The CDR3 DNA reads TGTGCCAGCAGCGCAGGAGGACGGGGTCTCTACGAGCAGTACTTC.

The chain recombines TRBV19 with TRBJ2-5; possible D gene TRBD1, 6 bases. Trimming stripped 8 bases from V and 2 bases from J, with 18 bases between. Germline V gene lookup returns CDR1 LNHDA and CDR2 SQIVND (reference sequence). This CDR3 has 15 residues. The CDR3 protein is CASAGTRSGQETQYF. The CDR3 nucleotides are TGTGCCAGTGCCGGGACACGGAGTGGTCAAGAGACCCAGTACTTC.

V and J are TRBV2 and TRBJ2-3, with 8 nucleotides matching TRBD2. Germline V gene data show CDR1 as SNHLY and CDR2 as FYNNEI. This CDR3 spans 16 amino acids. V lost 5 bases, J lost 4 bases, and 11 bases stayed unmatched. In DNA form, the CDR3 reads TGTGCCAGCAGTTACTATAGCGGGAATTTTGCAGATACGCAGTATTTT. Protein product: CASSYYSGNFADTQYF.

The rearrangement links TRBV18 to TRBJ2-7; TRBD1 aligns across 9 bases. The CDR3 runs 15 residues. Trimming removed 6 bases from V and 7 bases from J; junction bases left unmatched: 13. Germline V gene data show CDR1 as KGHSH and CDR2 as LQKENI. DNA for the CDR3: TGTGCCAGCTCTACAGAATACACAGGGGGCCAAGAGCAGTACTTC. Protein sequence: CASSTEYTGGQEQYF.

This clone was found a few times. The chain couples TRBV5-4 to TRBJ2-7; D not resolved. CDR3 length equals 13 residues. V was pared by 4 bases and J by 10 bases, with 18 bases between. CDR1 and CDR2 from the germline V gene are SGHNT and YYREEE (reference sequence). For the CDR3, the DNA is TGTGCCAGCAGCCCCTACGTGTCAGCCCTTCAGTACTTC. This sequence encodes CASSPYVSALQYF.

V gene TRBV6-5 combines with J gene TRBJ2-7, with D hard to call. With 5 bases removed from V and 1 base from J, the gap between germline ends came to 9 bases. There are 13 residues in the CDR3. CDR1 is MNHEY, CDR2 SVGAGI, per germline. DNA of the CDR3: TGTGCCAGCAGTCAGGACCCATCCTACGAGCAGTACTTC. Protein: CASSQDPSYEQYF.

There are a few counts of this clone. The chain carries TRBV6-1 and TRBJ1-2, with D perhaps matching TRBD1 (6 bases). CDR1 is MNHNS and CDR2 is SASEGT in the germline V gene. With 1 base removed from V and 5 bases from J, the gap between germline ends came to 17 bases. This CDR3 has 16 residues. CDR3 in amino acids: CASSEVRQGTWYGYTF. The CDR3 DNA reads as TGTGCCAGCAGTGAAGTACGGCAGGGGACTTGGTATGGCTACACCTTC.

This clone was recorded a few times. The J gene is TRBJ2-7, the V gene TRBV4-2; D may be TRBD1 (6 bases). CDR1 is LGHNA and CDR2 is YNFKEQ in the germline V gene. This CDR3 contains 14 residues. The V end was cut by 1 base, the J end by 4 bases, with 11 bases between. For the CDR3, the DNA is TGTGCCAGCAGCCAAGGGACAGATAGTTACGAGCAGTACTTC. Encoded protein: CASSQGTDSYEQYF.

V usage is TRBV2 and J usage is TRBJ2-5, with 7 bases identical to TRBD2. The J call may be in error: the DNA end matches TRBJ2-7 better. The CDR3 consists of 14 residues. In germline, CDR1 is SNHLY, CDR2 FYNNEI. CDR3 residues: CASSEGGGGYEQYF. Written as DNA, the CDR3 is TGTGCCAGCAGTGAAGGCGGCGGGGGCTACGAGCAGTACTTC.

V is TRBV19 and J is TRBJ1-5; TRBD1 matches 9 bases. The CDR3 is made up of 15 amino acids. V gave up 2 bases and J gave up 5 bases; unmatched junction bases: 4. CDR1 and CDR2 (germline): LNHDA, SQIVND (reference sequence). In DNA form, the CDR3 reads TGTGCCAGTAGTATAAAAACAGGGGGCTATCAGCCCCAGCATTTT. Residues: CASSIKTGGYQPQHF.

The CDR3 DNA reads TGTGCCAGCAGCTTGGGACAGGGAAACCACGAGCAGTACTTC. Its protein is CASSLGQGNHEQYF. The chain combines TRBV5-4 with TRBJ2-7; 7 nucleotides match TRBD1. Per the germline V gene, CDR1 is SGHNT and CDR2 is YYREEE (reference sequence). The CDR3 length is 14 residues. V trimming: 0 bases; J trimming: 5 bases; junction bases outside the gene matches: 5.

This chain connects TRBV6-5 to TRBJ2-7; D is perhaps TRBD2 (5 bases). The CDR3 totals 16 residues. Trimming removed 2 bases from V and 2 bases from J, with 16 bases in between. Germline loops: CDR1 MNHEY, CDR2 SVGAGI. The CDR3, as DNA: TGTGCCAGCAGTTACACGATGGTGGGAGCGACCTACGAGCAGTACTTC. Encoded protein: CASSYTMVGATYEQYF.

CDR3 in DNA: TGTGCCAGTTTTGGGACAGCCCAAGAGACCCAGTACTTC. It is translated as CASFGTAQETQYF. V gene TRBV6-5 combines with J gene TRBJ2-5; 7 positions match TRBD1. Germline assignment: CDR1 MNHEY and CDR2 SVGAGI. Trimming removed 9 bases from V and 1 base from J; junction bases left unmatched: 5. This CDR3 contains 13 residues.